This T cell receptor beta chain was documented in a study of PD-1 blockade in classical Hodgkin lymphoma. The study, taken as a whole, reports: Those achieving complete response showed baseline diversity like newly diagnosed patients.

The CDR3 has 19 residues. Per the germline V gene, CDR1 is SGHNT and CDR2 is YYREEE (reference sequence). V dropped 4 bases and J dropped 0; count of bases not matched to a gene: 13. This table comes from immunoSEQ multiplex PCR, and its TCRdb copy is limited to in-frame clones, with some not included. This table has about 17,000 clones, about three quarters appearing once. To note about this clone: Antigen: not known.

The sample's time point: cycle 4 day 1 (C4D1), after five to seven weeks of nivolumab. Each and every patient relapsed after autologous stem cell transplantation, and patients got differing brentuximab vedotin exposure. Magnetic negative selection was used to purify CD4+ T cells from thawed PBMCs. The chain links TRBV5-4 to TRBJ2-4; 10 nucleotides line up with TRBD1. Sequencing used CD4+ T cells from blood, obtained before the fourth cycle of nivolumab. This receptor was identified in a human donor with classical Hodgkin lymphoma. CDR3 residues: CASSIRTGGLTIAKNIQYF. CDR3 in DNA: TGTGCCAGCAGCATAAGGACAGGGGGTCTTACAATAGCCAAAAACATTCAGTACTTC.